This TCR beta chain was identified during a study of cytomegalovirus exposure and HLA in healthy donors (dated by TCRdb to the late 2010s). About the study as a whole: According to an earlier analysis of 587 of the donors, 150 million to 200 million T cells yielded 117 million unique TCR beta sequences and around 280 Gb of sequence data. A later genetic analysis used genome-wide SNP genotypes for about 60% of the roughly 670 donors, treating that subset as a discovery cohort. About five DR-DQ haplotypes were treated as single units for association and clustering because of strong linkage in the cohort. Among the roughly 390 genotyped donors, about 85% belonged to the genetic ancestry cluster associated with self-reported Caucasian donors. The later analysis used no new phenotypic data to find candidate immune exposures, relying instead on TCR beta sequences and their occurrence across donors. Donor age, sex, ethnicity and CMV serostatus were compiled together with the repertoire data. The study aimed to test whether signatures of past pathogen exposure could be identified by cataloging public T cell receptors. HLA typing included class I and class II loci at four-digit resolution. The study profiled the T cell repertoires of more than 500 subjects by immunosequencing and related them to cytomegalovirus serostatus. To study patterns of TCR occurrence, a later analysis re-analyzed previously published TCR beta repertoires from several hundred donors and added high-resolution HLA genotyping. Among about 400 genotyped donors of the cohort, an average of around 220,000 unique TCR beta nucleotide sequences was sequenced per donor, of which about 19% were non-productive. The number of donors typed differed by locus, with 629-630 for A, B, C, DRB1 and DQB1, roughly 550 for DQA1, 600 to 610 for DPA1, and 400 to 490 for DPB1. All discovery cohort repertoires had been generated on a single sequencing platform. To predict cytomegalovirus infection status, the study brought together high-throughput TCR immunosequencing, statistical association of individual TCRs with disease status, and machine learning. Besides the first cohort of roughly 660 subjects, a separate validation cohort made up of around 120 different subjects was used. To decide whether each TCR beta V gene segment behaved as functional or pseudogenic, an earlier analysis of several hundred of the donors relied on high-throughput TCR beta sequencing. About 330 gigabases of sequencing data and approximately 92 million unique TCR sequences made up an early release that covered nearly 650 HLA-typed donors. Broader findings and caveats from the paper: At a false discovery rate of 0.05, a later analysis linked 16,951 TCR beta sequences to specific HLA alleles. Roughly uniform sequencing depth across donors was assumed in presence/absence analyses, although this assumption may not hold. Over 15 rarely observed V segments, including chromosome 9 orphons, were excluded from the earlier analysis of 550 to 700 of the donors because counts were too low. This cohort had only TCR beta chains sequenced, and the lack of alpha or paired-chain data limited which features could be detected. Compared with equally common non-associated chains, HLA-associated TCR beta chains in a later analysis were more clonally expanded and had lower generation probabilities. The study listed 150 to 200 TCR beta chains as associated with cytomegalovirus. The sequencing pipeline was judged likely to have produced a cluster of highly shared sequence variants as a technical artifact. According to a later analysis, TCR association rates differed among HLA loci, with DRB1 alleles showing the most associated TCRs and HLA-C alleles showing the fewest. Linkage disequilibrium might explain the correlated functional status among segregating V segments, but an unknown experimental factor could not be ruled out. A further reported finding was that TCR beta sequences accurately predicted the HLA-A and HLA-B alleles for most subjects in the first cohort. The only immune exposure information available for the cohort was CMV serostatus. A later analysis found that most CMV-associated TCR beta chains appeared HLA-restricted, with HLA associations seemingly driven largely by CMV exposure. Broadly in line with IMGT annotations, most TCR beta V segments showed up in productive rearrangements about 90% or about 30% of the time in an earlier analysis of 450 to 600 of the donors. A few of the identified cytomegalovirus-associated TCR beta chains were confirmed in vitro to be specific for cytomegalovirus antigens. An association between a missense DCLRE1C variant and V-gene and J-gene trimming of TCR beta chains was found in a later genetic analysis and replicated in an independent cohort. Compared with the approximately 720-donor mean, donors in an Asian-associated ancestry cluster had fewer N-insertions in productive TCRs, according to a later genetic analysis. A later analysis reported that several top co-occurrence clusters appeared linked to parvovirus B19, influenza, CMV and Epstein-Barr virus. Cytomegalovirus status was reported to be diagnosed by the classifier with high specificity and sensitivity in both the original and validation cohorts. Because HLA typing was unavailable for some donors at each locus, only the typed subset was used in association tests. Most TCR sequences were observed very rarely across donors, whereas some public TCRs were present in many individuals. Some IMGT-functional V segments, including TRBV6-2 and TRBV6-3, could not be distinguished by the 87-base-pair reads and were therefore excluded. The authors suggested that the approach could potentially be generalized to other disease states and immunological phenotypes. When HLA alleles, especially DR and DQ, strongly co-occurred, attributing TCR associations to individual alleles was difficult.

The cohort was made up of approximately 670 healthy bone marrow donors. Cohort members were all nominally healthy when sampled, although unrecorded immune exposures were likely present. The donor was CMV seronegative and belonged to the group of more than 300 seronegative cohort members. A peripheral blood sample was collected from each donor, and TCR beta sequencing was performed on peripheral blood mononuclear cells. The Qiagen DNeasy Blood Extraction Kit was used to extract genomic DNA from the blood cell samples. V is trimmed back by 0 bases and J by 14 bases, and the junction contains 5 bases that no gene match accounts for. The germline V gene specifies SGDLS as CDR1 and YYNGEE as CDR2. Spanning cysteine to phenylalanine, the CDR3 consists of 13 amino acids. The kept DNA is CDR3 alone, 39 bases in frame from the first base. Receptor libraries were prepared by the immunoSEQ multiplex PCR assay. The multiplex PCR relied on a mix of 60 forward primers for TCR Vbeta segments and 13 reverse primers for TCR Jbeta segments. The CDR3 region of rearranged TCR beta genes was amplified from genomic DNA with a multiplex PCR assay. Amplified TCR beta libraries were sequenced as 87-base-pair reads on the Illumina HiSeq System. The source study handled its data this way. In a later analysis, roughly 80 million unique TCR beta chains were counted across the roughly 610 repertoires, and roughly 11 million of these chains were shared by at least two donors. Raw reads were error-corrected and collapsed into unique sequences by a nearest-neighbor algorithm in which closely related sequences were merged to remove PCR and sequencing errors. V, D and J gene segments were assigned by aligning CDR3 sequences to IMGT reference sequences. Each retained sequence needed at least a six-nucleotide match to both a V gene segment and a J gene segment. Rearrangements were classified as productive when the CDR3 lacked stop codons and remained in frame with V and J, and all other rearrangements were classified as non-productive. Following IMGT convention, CDR3 was defined as the stretch from the second conserved V-encoded cysteine up to the conserved J-encoded phenylalanine. The earlier analysis of 587 of the donors excluded sequences that lacked an unambiguous match to a single V gene segment. An earlier analysis of just under 600 of the donors called V segments functional above 56.7% productive rearrangements and segregating when the between-donor standard deviation exceeded 5%. To diagnose cytomegalovirus status from the catalog of TCR beta chain sequences, a statistical classification framework was built. V and J gene assignment, in a later analysis, came from comparing TCR nucleotide sequences with IMGT/GENE-DB human TR gene sequences. In a later analysis, CDR3 sequences and most-parsimonious VDJ recombination scenarios were assigned using the TCRdist pipeline. In a later analysis, every TCR beta chain was defined by the combination of its CDR3 amino acid sequence and its V-gene family, and reads without a unique V-gene family were dropped. As a way to deal with suspected cross-contamination and a sequencing artifact, a later analysis dropped under 600 nucleotide sequences that were highly shared and had low generation probability. A later analysis calculated a clonal expansion index for each public chain from normalized within-repertoire ranks of inferred template counts. Generation probabilities in a later analysis came from a VDJ recombination model fitted to out-of-frame rearrangements, and those results were checked against IGoR. In a later analysis, TCR-TCR, TCR-HLA and TCR-CMV co-occurrence was scored with hypergeometric tests, and a repertoire-size bias correction was applied to TCR pairs. A later analysis estimated false discovery rates by permuting HLA or CMV assignments 20 times. A later analysis grouped co-occurring TCRs with DBSCAN, adding TCRdist sequence similarity when clustering within HLA-allele-positive subsets. Repertoires with fewer than 30,000 or more than 120,000 public chains, plus five repertoires with anomalous nucleotide sharing, were excluded from co-occurrence clustering. The clones in this table, taken by TCRdb from immuneACCESS, are in-frame only. Not every clone is retained; where verified, under half of the shortfall comes from an unresolved V gene, and the cause of the rest is unknown. The V and J calls and clone size come from that table; D and trimming were worked out from the DNA. The table for this sample lists approximately 150,000 clones; 70% to 80% of them were counted only once. The top ten hold roughly 1.3% of the sample.

Concerning this clone: Its antigen target is currently unknown. Base qualities were left out, and no much larger clone turns up one base away.

Rearrangement joined TRBV9 to TRBJ1-6, with TRBD1 matching 7 junction bases. The sequence was obtained from a woman aged 50 to 60 in good health and CMV-seronegative. The sequenced sample was PBMCs. The nucleotide sequence reads as follows: TGTGCCAGCAGCGTAGCAGCCGGGACAGCCCTCCACTTT. This codes for CASSVAAGTALHF.